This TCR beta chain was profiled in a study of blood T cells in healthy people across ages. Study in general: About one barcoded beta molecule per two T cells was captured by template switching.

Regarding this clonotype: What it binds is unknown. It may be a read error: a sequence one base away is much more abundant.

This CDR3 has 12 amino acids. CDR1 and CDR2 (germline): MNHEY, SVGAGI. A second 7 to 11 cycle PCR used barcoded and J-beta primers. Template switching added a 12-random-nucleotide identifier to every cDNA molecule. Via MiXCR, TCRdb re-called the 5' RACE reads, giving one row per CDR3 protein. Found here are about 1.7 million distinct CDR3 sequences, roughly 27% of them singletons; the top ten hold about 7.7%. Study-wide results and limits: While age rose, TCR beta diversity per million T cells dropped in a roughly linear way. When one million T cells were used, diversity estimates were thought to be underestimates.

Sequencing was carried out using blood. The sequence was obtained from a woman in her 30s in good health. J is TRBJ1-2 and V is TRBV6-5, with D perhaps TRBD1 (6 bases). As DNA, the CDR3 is TGTGCCGGCAGCCAACAGGGTTGGGGCTACACCTTC. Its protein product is CAGSQQGWGYTF.